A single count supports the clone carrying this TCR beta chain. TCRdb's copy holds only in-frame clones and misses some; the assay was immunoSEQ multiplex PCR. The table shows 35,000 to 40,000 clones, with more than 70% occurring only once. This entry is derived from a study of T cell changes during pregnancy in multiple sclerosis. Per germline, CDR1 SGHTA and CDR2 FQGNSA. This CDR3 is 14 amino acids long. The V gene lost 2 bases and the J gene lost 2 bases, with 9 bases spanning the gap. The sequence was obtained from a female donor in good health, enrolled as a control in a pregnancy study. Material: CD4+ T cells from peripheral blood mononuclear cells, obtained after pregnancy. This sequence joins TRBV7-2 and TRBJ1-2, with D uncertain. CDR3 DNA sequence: TGTGCCAGCAGCTTATGGGCCGAGAACTATGGCTACACCTTC. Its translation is CASSLWAENYGYTF. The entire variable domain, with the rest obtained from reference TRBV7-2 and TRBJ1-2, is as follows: GAGVSQSPSNKVTEKGKDVELRCDPISGHTALYWYRQSLGQGLEFLIYFQGNSAPDKSGLPSDRFSAERTGGSVSTLTIQRTQQEDSAVYLCASSLWAENYGYTFGSGTRLTVV.